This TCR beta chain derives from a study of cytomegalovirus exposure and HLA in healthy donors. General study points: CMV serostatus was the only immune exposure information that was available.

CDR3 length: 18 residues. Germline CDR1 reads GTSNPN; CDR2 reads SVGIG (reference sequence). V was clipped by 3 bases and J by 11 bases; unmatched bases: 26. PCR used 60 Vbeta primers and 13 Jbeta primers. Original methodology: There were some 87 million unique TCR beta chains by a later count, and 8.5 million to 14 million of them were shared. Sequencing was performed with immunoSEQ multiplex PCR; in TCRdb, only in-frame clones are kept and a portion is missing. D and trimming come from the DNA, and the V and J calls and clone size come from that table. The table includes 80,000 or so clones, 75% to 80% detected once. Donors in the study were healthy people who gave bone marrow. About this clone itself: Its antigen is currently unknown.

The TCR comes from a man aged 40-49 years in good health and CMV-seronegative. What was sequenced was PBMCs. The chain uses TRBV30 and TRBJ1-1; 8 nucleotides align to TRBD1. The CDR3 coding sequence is TGTGCCTGGAGAATAAACAGGGGGACTCCGGCCCCCGCCAGAGGGGCTTTCTTT. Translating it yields CAWRINRGTPAPARGAFF.